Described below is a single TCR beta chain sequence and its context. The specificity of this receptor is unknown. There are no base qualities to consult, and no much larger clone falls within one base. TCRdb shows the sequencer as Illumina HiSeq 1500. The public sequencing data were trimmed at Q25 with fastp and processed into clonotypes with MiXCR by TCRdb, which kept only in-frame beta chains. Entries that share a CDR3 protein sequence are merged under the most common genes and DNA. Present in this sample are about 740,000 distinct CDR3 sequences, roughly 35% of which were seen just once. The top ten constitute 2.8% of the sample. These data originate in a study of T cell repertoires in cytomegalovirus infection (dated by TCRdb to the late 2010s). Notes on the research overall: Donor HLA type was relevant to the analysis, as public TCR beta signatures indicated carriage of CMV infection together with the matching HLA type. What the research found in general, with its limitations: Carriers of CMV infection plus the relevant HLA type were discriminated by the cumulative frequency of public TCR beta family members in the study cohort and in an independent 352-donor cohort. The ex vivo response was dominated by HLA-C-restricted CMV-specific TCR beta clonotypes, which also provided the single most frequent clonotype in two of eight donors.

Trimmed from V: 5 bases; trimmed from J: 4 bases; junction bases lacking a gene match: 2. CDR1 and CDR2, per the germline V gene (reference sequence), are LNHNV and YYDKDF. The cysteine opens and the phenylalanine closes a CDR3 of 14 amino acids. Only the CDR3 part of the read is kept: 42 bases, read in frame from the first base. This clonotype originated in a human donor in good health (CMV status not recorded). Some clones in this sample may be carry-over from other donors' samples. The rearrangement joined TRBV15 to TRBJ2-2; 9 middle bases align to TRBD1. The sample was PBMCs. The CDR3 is CATSETGGTGELFF. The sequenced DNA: TGTGCCACCAGCGAGACAGGGGGCACCGGGGAGCTGTTTTTT.